These 10 T cell receptor beta chains originate from one sample sequenced in a study of technical replicates of blood from a few donors. TCRdb's table, derived via immunoSEQ multiplex PCR, lists solely in-frame clones and lacks some. The top ten clones hold under 0.3% of a sample with about 66,000 clones, 95% to 97% of them seen once. Material: T cells isolated from PBMCs. The receptors were sampled from a human donor in good health.

CDR3 DNA sequence: TGTGCCAGCAGCCGGCTGGGACTAGCGGATTACAATGAGCAGTTCTTC. It is translated as CASSRLGLADYNEQFF. The chain is built from TRBV7-3 and TRBJ2-1; 11 bases line up with TRBD2. CDR1 and CDR2 (germline): SGHTA, FQGTGA. V shed 5 bases, J shed 4 bases, and the junction held 7 bases outside the gene matches. CDR3 length: 16 amino acids.

The rearrangement links TRBV27 to TRBJ1-4; D gene unclear. Deletions cut 1 base from V and 4 bases from J, with 7 bases between. Germline values: CDR1 MNHEY, CDR2 SMNVEV (reference sequence). CDR3 length: 14 residues. In DNA, the CDR3 is TGTGCCAGCAGTTTATTGGGAGATAATGAAAAACTGTTTTTT. It is translated as CASSLLGDNEKLFF.

V is TRBV7-8 and J is TRBJ1-4, with 10 bases fitting TRBD1. V shed 4 bases and J 7 bases; nucleotides not matched to a gene: 3. Germline V lookup: CDR1 SGHVS, CDR2 FQNEAQ. The CDR3 is 14 amino acids. Written as DNA, the CDR3 is TGTGCCAGCAGCTCCGGGACAGGGGTTGAAAAACTGTTTTTT. Its protein product is CASSSGTGVEKLFF.

The genes are TRBV10-3 and TRBJ1-2; D ambiguous. The length of the CDR3 is 14 residues. The V end was cut by 1 base, the J end by 0 bases, with 6 bases between. Germline loops: CDR1 ENHRY, CDR2 SYGVKD. CDR3 sequence: CAISEYRANYGYTF. CDR3 DNA: TGTGCCATCAGTGAGTACAGAGCTAACTATGGCTACACCTTC.

V is TRBV6-5 and J is TRBJ1-1; D is uncertain. The CDR3 is 16 amino acids. Trimming pared 0 bases from V and 1 base from J, leaving 12 bases between. Germline CDR1 MNHEY, CDR2 SVGAGI. CDR3 coding DNA: TGTGCCAGCAGTTACTCACCCCGGAGTCGGAACACTGAAGCTTTCTTT. Translating gives CASSYSPRSRNTEAFF.

CDR3 sequence reads: CASLGGLATEAFF. CDR3 nucleotide sequence: TGTGCCAGCCTGGGAGGTTTAGCTACTGAAGCTTTCTTT. This chain joins TRBV28 and TRBJ1-1; no clear D gene. The CDR3 loop spans 13 amino acids. CDR1 MDHEN and CDR2 SYDVKM come from the germline V gene. V shed 8 bases and J shed 5 bases, with 15 bases lying between them.

The V call is TRBV9, the J call TRBJ2-3; D call uncertain. V was pared by 0 bases and J by 5 bases, with 16 bases between. CDR3 length equals 16 residues. Germline-derived CDR1 and CDR2 are SGDLS and YYNGEE. The CDR3 region is CASSVAVAAPQDTQYF. CDR3 coding DNA: TGTGCCAGCAGCGTAGCGGTAGCCGCCCCACAAGATACGCAGTATTTT.

The chain joins TRBV7-8 to TRBJ2-1; 7 positions match TRBD2. J was trimmed by 1 base and V by 2 bases; bases with no gene match: 5. CDR1 and CDR2 (germline): SGHVS, FQNEAQ. The CDR3 sequence is 16 residues long. CDR3 bases: TGTGCCAGCAGCTTATCCGCGGGAGAATCCTACAATGAGCAGTTCTTC. Its protein product is CASSLSAGESYNEQFF.

This chain joins TRBV5-6 and TRBJ1-4; D unresolved. The CDR3 spans 12 residues. V lost 4 bases and J lost 8, with 9 bases in between. Germline assignment: CDR1 SGHDT and CDR2 YYEEEE. The CDR3 DNA is TGTGCCAGCAGCAATCAACGGGAAAAACTGTTTTTT. This sequence encodes CASSNQREKLFF.

The V gene is TRBV19, the J gene TRBJ2-5; 7 bases line up with TRBD2. J gave up 2 bases and V 3 bases, and 0 bases lay outside the gene matches. Per the germline V gene, CDR1 is LNHDA and CDR2 is SQIVND (reference sequence). The CDR3 has 13 amino acids. CDR3 DNA: TGTGCCAGTAGTATCGGGGGGCAAGAGACCCAGTACTTC. This codes for CASSIGGQETQYF.